Below are 3 T cell receptor beta chains sequenced from a single sample in a study of cytomegalovirus exposure and HLA in healthy donors. A multiplex PCR was run with 60 Vbeta primers and 13 Jbeta primers. Sequencing was performed with immunoSEQ multiplex PCR; in TCRdb, only in-frame clones are kept and a portion is missing. In the table there are 100,000 to 150,000 clones, over 60% of which are singletons. Sequences were obtained from PBMCs. Receptor source: a middle-aged woman in good health and CMV-seropositive.

The genes are TRBV6-5 and TRBJ2-3, with D tentatively TRBD1 (6 bases). CDR1 MNHEY and CDR2 SVGAGI come from the germline V gene. The V gene lost 2 bases and the J gene lost 2 bases, with 11 bases spanning the gap. CDR3 length: 15 residues. CDR3 nucleotide sequence: TGTGCCAGCAGTTACGTTGGACAGCACACAGATACGCAGTATTTT. Translating it yields CASSYVGQHTDTQYF.

The chain is built from TRBV5-1 and TRBJ2-7; D is perhaps TRBD2 (6 bases). Trimming took 6 bases from V and 4 from J, leaving 17 bases between them. CDR3 length: 14 amino acids. The V gene's germline CDR1 is SGHRS and CDR2 YFSETQ. The CDR3 loop reads CASNRDFGGYEQYF. The DNA of the CDR3 is TGCGCCAGCAACCGGGACTTTGGGGGATACGAGCAGTACTTC. Full variable domain (rest looked up from reference TRBV5-1 and TRBJ2-7): KAGVTQTPRYLIKTRGQQVTLSCSPISGHRSVSWYQQTPGQGLQFLFEYFSETQRNKGNFPGRFSGRQFSNSRSEMNVSTLELGDSALYLCASNRDFGGYEQYFGPGTRLTVT.

V is TRBV9 and J is TRBJ1-5, with TRBD1 as a possible D gene (6 bases). From germline, CDR1 is SGDLS and CDR2 YYNGEE. The ends were cut back, 8 bases at V and 0 bases at J, with 18 bases in the middle. CDR3 length: 16 amino acids. CDR3 region: CARKDSQQYSNQPQHF. CDR3 DNA: TGTGCCAGAAAGGACAGCCAACAATATAGCAATCAGCCCCAGCATTTT.